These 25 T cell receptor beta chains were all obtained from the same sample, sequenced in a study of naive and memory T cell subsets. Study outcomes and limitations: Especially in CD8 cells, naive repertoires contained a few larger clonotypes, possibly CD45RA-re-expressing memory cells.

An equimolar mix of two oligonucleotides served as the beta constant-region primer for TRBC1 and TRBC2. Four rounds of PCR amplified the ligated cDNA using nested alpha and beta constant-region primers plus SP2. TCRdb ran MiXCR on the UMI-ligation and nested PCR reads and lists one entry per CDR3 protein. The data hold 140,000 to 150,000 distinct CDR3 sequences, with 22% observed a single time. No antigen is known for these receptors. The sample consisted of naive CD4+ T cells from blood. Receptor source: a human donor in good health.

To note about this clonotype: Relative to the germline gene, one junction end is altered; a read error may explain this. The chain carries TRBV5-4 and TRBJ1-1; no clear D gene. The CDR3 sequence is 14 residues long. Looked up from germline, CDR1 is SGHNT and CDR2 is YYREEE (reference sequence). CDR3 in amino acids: CASRLGTLNTEAFF. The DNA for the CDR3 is TGTGCCAGCAGGTTGGGAACACTGAACACTGAAGCTTTCTTT.

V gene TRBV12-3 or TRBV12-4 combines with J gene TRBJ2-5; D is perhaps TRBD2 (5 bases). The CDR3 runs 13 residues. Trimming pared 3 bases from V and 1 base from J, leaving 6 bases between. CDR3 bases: TGTGCCAGCAGTTTCGCGGGCCAAGAGACCCAGTACTTC. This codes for CASSFAGQETQYF.

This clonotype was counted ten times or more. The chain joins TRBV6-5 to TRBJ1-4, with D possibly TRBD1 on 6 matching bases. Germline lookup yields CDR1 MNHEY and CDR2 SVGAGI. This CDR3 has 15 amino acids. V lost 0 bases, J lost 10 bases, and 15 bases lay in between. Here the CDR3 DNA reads TGTGCCAGCAGTTACTCGAGAGGGGGAGGCTCAAAACTGTTTTTT. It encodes CASSYSRGGGSKLFF.

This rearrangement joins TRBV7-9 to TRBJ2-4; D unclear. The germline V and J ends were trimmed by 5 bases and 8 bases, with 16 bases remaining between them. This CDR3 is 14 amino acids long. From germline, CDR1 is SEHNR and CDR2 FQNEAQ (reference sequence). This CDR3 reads CASSRSFDKDIQYF. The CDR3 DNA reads TGTGCCAGCAGCCGTAGTTTCGATAAGGACATTCAGTACTTC.

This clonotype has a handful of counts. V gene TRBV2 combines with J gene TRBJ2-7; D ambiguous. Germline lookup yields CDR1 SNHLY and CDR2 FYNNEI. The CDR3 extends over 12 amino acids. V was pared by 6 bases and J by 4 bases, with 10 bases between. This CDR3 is CASRSYRYEQYF. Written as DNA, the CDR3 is TGTGCCAGCAGGTCCTACCGATACGAGCAGTACTTC. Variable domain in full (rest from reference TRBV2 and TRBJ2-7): EPEVTQTPSHQVTQMGQEVILRCVPISNHLYFYWYRQILGQKVEFLVSFYNNEISEKSEIFDDQFSVERPDGSNFTLKIRSTKLEDSAMYFCASRSYRYEQYFGPGTRLTVT.

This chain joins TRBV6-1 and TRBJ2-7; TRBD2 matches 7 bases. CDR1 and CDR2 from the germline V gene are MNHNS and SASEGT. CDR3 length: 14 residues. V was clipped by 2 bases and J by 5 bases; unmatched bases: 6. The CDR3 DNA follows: TGTGCCAGCAGTGAACCCCGCGCGGGGGACGAGCAGTACTTC. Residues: CASSEPRAGDEQYF.

DNA of the CDR3: TGCAGTGCAACCGACACGGGGAATTCACCCCTCCACTTT. This codes for CSATDTGNSPLHF. This chain links TRBV20-1 with TRBJ1-6; no clear D. Germline CDR1 reads DFQATT; CDR2 reads SNEGSKA (reference sequence). The CDR3 is 13 amino acids. V lost 6 bases and J 7 bases, leaving 13 bases between the germline ends.

In DNA form, the CDR3 reads TGTGCCAGCAGCTCCCTCAATGGGGGGGTGGTGGCAGATACGCAGTATTTT. It translates to CASSSLNGGVVADTQYF. The rearrangement uses TRBV7-2 and TRBJ2-3; 7 bases agree with TRBD2. From germline, CDR1 is SGHTA and CDR2 FQGNSA. The CDR3 is made up of 17 amino acids. V lost 4 bases, J lost 4 bases, and 14 bases stayed unmatched.

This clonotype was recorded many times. The CDR3, as DNA: TGCAGTGCTAAACTTCGGGGCCTAAAAATGGGCAATCAGCCCCAGCATTTT. The encoded protein is CSAKLRGLKMGNQPQHF. V and J are TRBV20-1 and TRBJ1-5, with a possible D match to TRBD1 (5 bases). Germline assignment: CDR1 DFQATT and CDR2 SNEGSKA (reference sequence). V was shortened by 4 bases and J by 2 bases, with 21 bases between the two germline ends. The CDR3 runs 17 residues.

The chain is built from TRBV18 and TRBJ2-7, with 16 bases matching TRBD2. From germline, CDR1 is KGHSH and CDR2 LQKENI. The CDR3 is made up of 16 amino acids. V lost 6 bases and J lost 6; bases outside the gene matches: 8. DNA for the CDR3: TGTGCCAGCTCCGGGACTAGCGGGAGGGCCTTTGCCGAGCAGTACTTC. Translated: CASSGTSGRAFAEQYF.

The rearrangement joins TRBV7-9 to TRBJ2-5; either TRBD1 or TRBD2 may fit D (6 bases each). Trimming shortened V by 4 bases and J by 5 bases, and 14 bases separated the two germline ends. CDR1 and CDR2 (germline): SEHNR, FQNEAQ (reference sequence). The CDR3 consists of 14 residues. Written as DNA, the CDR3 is TGTGCCAGCAGCTACCCTCGGGGGCGGGAGACCCAGTACTTC. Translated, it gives CASSYPRGRETQYF.

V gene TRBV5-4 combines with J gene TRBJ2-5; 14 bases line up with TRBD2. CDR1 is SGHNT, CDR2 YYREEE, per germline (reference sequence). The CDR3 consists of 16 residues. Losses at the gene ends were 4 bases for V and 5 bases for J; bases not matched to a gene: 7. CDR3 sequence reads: CASSAGLAGGGETQYF. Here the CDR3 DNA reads TGTGCCAGCAGCGCAGGACTAGCGGGAGGAGGGGAGACCCAGTACTTC.

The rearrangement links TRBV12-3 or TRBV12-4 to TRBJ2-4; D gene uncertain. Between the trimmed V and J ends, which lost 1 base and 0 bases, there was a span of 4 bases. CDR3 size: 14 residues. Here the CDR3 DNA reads TGTGCCAGCAGTTTAGGACTAGCCAAAAACATTCAGTACTTC. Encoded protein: CASSLGLAKNIQYF.

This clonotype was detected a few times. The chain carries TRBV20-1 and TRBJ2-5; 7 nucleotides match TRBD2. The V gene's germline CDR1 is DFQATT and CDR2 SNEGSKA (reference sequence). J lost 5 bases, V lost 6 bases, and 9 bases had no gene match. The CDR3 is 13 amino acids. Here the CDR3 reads CSARSGGKETQYF. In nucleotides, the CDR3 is TGCAGTGCCCGGTCGGGGGGAAAGGAGACCCAGTACTTC.

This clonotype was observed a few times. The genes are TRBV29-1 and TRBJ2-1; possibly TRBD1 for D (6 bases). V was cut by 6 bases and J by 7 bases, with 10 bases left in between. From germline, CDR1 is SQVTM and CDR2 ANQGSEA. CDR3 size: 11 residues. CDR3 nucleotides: TGCAGCGTAGGGACACTTAATGAGCAGTTCTTC. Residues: CSVGTLNEQFF.

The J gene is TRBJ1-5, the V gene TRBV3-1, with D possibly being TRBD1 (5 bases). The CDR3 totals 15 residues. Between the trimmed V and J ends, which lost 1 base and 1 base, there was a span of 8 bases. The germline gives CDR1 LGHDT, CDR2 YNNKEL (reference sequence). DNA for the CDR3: TGTGCCAGCAGCCAAGGGGGACGGAGCAATCAGCCCCAGCATTTT. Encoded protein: CASSQGGRSNQPQHF.

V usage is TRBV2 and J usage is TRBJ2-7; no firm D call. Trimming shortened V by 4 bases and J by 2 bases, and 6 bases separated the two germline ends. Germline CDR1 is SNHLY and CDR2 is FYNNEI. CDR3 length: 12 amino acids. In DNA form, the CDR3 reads TGTGCCAGCAGTGTCATCCCCTACGAGCAGTACTTC. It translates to CASSVIPYEQYF.

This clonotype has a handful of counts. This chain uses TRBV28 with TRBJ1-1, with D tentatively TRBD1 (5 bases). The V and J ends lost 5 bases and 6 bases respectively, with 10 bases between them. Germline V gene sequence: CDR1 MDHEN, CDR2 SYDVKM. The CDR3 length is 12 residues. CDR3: CASSRQSPEAFF. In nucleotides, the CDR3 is TGTGCCAGCAGTCGACAGTCCCCTGAAGCTTTCTTT.

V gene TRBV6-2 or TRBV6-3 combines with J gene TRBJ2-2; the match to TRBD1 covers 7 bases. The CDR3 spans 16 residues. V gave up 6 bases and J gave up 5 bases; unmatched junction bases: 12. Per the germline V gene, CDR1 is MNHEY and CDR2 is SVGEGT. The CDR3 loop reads CASRIGGDGWTGELFF. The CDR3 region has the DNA TGTGCCAGCAGAATAGGGGGCGACGGATGGACCGGGGAGCTGTTTTTT.

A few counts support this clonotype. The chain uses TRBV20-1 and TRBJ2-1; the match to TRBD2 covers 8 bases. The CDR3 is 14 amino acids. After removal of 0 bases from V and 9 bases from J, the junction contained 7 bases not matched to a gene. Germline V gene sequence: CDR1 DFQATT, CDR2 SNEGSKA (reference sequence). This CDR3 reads CSARDGAGAGEQFF. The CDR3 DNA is TGCAGTGCTAGAGATGGAGCGGGAGCTGGTGAGCAGTTCTTC.

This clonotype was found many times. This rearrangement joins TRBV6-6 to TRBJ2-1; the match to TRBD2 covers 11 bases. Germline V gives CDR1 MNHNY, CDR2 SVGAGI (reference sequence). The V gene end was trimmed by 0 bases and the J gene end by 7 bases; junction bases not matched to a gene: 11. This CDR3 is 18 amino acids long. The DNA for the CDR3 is TGTGCCAGCAGTTACTCTGGTTTAGCGGGAGGGCGATGGAATGAGCAGTTCTTC. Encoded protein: CASSYSGLAGGRWNEQFF.

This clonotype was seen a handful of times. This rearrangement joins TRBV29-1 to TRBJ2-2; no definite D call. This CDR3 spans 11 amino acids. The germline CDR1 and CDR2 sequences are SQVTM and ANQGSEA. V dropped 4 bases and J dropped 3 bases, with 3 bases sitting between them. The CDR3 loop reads CSVGDTGELFF. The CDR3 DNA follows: TGCAGCGTTGGCGACACCGGGGAGCTGTTTTTT.

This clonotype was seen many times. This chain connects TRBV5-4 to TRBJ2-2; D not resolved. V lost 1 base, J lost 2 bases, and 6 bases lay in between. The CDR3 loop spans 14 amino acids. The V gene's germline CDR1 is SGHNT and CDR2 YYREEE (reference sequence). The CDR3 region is CASSLTGNTGELFF. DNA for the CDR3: TGTGCCAGCAGCTTGACGGGTAACACCGGGGAGCTGTTTTTT.

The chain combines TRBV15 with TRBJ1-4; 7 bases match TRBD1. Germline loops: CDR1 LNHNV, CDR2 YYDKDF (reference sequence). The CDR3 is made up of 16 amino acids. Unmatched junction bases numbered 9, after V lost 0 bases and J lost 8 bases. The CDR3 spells CATSRDHKGAGEKLFF. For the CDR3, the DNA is TGTGCCACCAGCAGAGATCACAAGGGGGCAGGGGAAAAACTGTTTTTT.

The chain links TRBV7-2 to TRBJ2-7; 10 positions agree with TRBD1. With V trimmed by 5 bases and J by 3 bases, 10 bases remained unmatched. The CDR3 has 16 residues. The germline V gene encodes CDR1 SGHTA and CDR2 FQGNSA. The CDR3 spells CASSPGTGVGGYEQYF. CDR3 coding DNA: TGTGCCAGCAGCCCTGGGACAGGGGTCGGTGGCTACGAGCAGTACTTC.